The next 5 T cell receptor beta chains were all read from a single sample in a study of human T cells and chemical hapten exposure. Time point in this sample: patch test 2, 6 weeks after DPC sensitization. The treatment: therapeutic diphenylcyclopropenone sensitization with weekly scalp DPC. MiXCR, run by TCRdb on the RACE reads, gives a single entry per CDR3 protein. This table has 350,000 to 400,000 distinct CDR3 sequences, under 6.5% appearing once. This sample comprised whole blood, obtained in connection with sensitization to the hapten diphenylcyclopropenone (DPC). These receptors originate from a woman aged 18-29 years with alopecia areata. Some clones in this sample may be carry-over from other donors' samples.

A remark on this clonotype: No conserved phenylalanine or tryptophan is present at the end of the CDR3, so a read error is the likely explanation. The limits of the CDR3 on the DNA are not certain, so only TCRdb's listed CDR3 is given. The V and J genes are TRBV6-2 or TRBV6-3 and TRBJ2-1; the table's D call TRBD2 went unverified against the DNA. The CDR3 spans 13 residues, counting both ends. The germline CDR1 and CDR2 sequences are MNHEY and SVGEGT. CDR3 sequence: CASSYSLAGGRTL.

This clonotype has ten or more counts. The V and J genes are TRBV7-2 and TRBJ1-2; D uncertain. The germline CDR1 and CDR2 sequences are SGHTA and FQGNSA. CDR3 length: 11 amino acids. The V end lost 5 bases, the J end lost 7 bases, and 8 bases lay between the germline ends. In DNA, the CDR3 is TGTGCCAGCAGCCCATCTGTTGGCTACACCTTC. Translating gives CASSPSVGYTF. Filled out from reference TRBV7-2 and TRBJ1-2, the complete variable domain reads GAGVSQSPSNKVTEKGKDVELRCDPISGHTALYWYRQSLGQGLEFLIYFQGNSAPDKSGLPSDRFSAERTGGSVSTLTIQRTQQEDSAVYLCASSPSVGYTFGSGTRLTVV.

This clonotype was seen many times. The V call is TRBV20-1, the J call TRBJ1-2, with TRBD1 matching 9 bases. This CDR3 has 14 residues. Germline-derived CDR1 and CDR2 are DFQATT and SNEGSKA (reference sequence). The V segment lost 6 bases and the J segment 6 bases; nucleotides outside the gene matches: 11. The CDR3 region is CSARRGQGSHGYTF. The CDR3 nucleotides are TGCAGTGCGAGACGGGGACAGGGTTCGCATGGCTACACCTTC.

Ten or more counts support this clonotype. This chain joins TRBV29-1 and TRBJ2-1; TRBD2 matches at 9 bases. The germline gives CDR1 SQVTM, CDR2 ANQGSEA. The V segment lost 4 bases and the J segment 5 bases; nucleotides outside the gene matches: 6. This CDR3 contains 14 residues. CDR3 sequence reads: CSVVASGIDNEQFF. CDR3 in DNA: TGCAGCGTTGTAGCTAGCGGGATTGACAATGAGCAGTTCTTC.

Ten or more counts support this clonotype. The gene calls are TRBV29-1 and TRBJ1-3, with 8 nucleotides matching TRBD1. In germline, CDR1 is SQVTM, CDR2 ANQGSEA. The CDR3 has 14 residues. J gave up 2 bases and V 4 bases, and 4 bases lay outside the gene matches. CDR3 bases: TGCAGCGTTGTTCCGGACAGGGCTGGAAACACCATATATTTT. This encodes CSVVPDRAGNTIYF.